These 22 T cell receptor beta chains were sequenced from one sample in a study of spatial heterogeneity in lung cancer. The study's findings and limits: Tumoral mutation counts were tracked by counts of expanded intratumoral alpha and beta TCRs.

TCRdb ran MiXCR on the 5' RACE reads and lists one entry per CDR3 protein. The table shows fewer than 15,000 distinct CDR3 sequences, with over 3% occurring only once. What these receptors recognize is not known. Sample time point: sample taken at primary tumor resection. The sample was lung tumor tissue, taken at surgery. The receptors stem from a male donor with early-stage non-small cell lung cancer.

This clonotype occurred many times. The genes are TRBV9 and TRBJ2-7; the D gene is possibly TRBD2 (6 bases). The CDR3 runs to 14 residues. Looked up from germline, CDR1 is SGDLS and CDR2 is YYNGEE. V lost 0 bases and J lost 6, with 13 bases in between. The CDR3 sequence: CASSVAAGIGEQYF. As DNA, the CDR3 is TGTGCCAGCAGCGTAGCTGCGGGGATCGGCGAGCAGTACTTC.

This clonotype was counted many times. This sequence joins TRBV10-3 and TRBJ2-2; D uncertain. Germline CDR1 reads ENHRY; CDR2 reads SYGVKD. The CDR3 totals 14 residues. Deletions cut 10 bases from V and 0 bases from J, with 12 bases between. The CDR3 sequence: CATRTAANTGELFF. The CDR3 nucleotides are TGTGCCACCCGGACGGCAGCGAACACCGGGGAGCTGTTTTTT.

Many counts were recorded for this clonotype. The CDR3 region is CASSLPRQAPADTQYF. As DNA, the CDR3 is TGCGCCAGCAGCTTACCTCGACAGGCCCCGGCAGATACGCAGTATTTT. The chain links TRBV5-1 to TRBJ2-3, with D tentatively TRBD1 (6 bases). Trimming stripped 2 bases from V and 4 bases from J, with 17 bases between. From germline, CDR1 is SGHRS and CDR2 YFSETQ. The CDR3 spans 16 residues.

This clonotype is medium-sized within its sample. V gene TRBV7-8 combines with J gene TRBJ1-1; the D is unclear. The V end was cut by 2 bases, the J end by 1 base, with 11 bases between. Germline V gives CDR1 SGHVS, CDR2 FQNEAQ. This CDR3 is 15 amino acids long. In nucleotides, the CDR3 is TGTGCCAGCAGCTTACTGGTCAGAGAGAACACTGAAGCTTTCTTT. Amino acids: CASSLLVRENTEAFF.

This clonotype appeared many times. The rearrangement uses TRBV7-2 and TRBJ2-5; tentatively, D is TRBD1 or TRBD2 (5 bases each). The CDR3 has 11 residues. CDR1 is SGHTA, CDR2 FQGNSA, per germline. The germline V and J ends were trimmed by 3 bases and 9 bases, with 8 bases remaining between them. This CDR3 is CASSLRGAQYF. The CDR3 DNA sequence: TGTGCCAGCAGCTTGAGGGGAGCCCAGTACTTC.

This chain uses TRBV10-3 with TRBJ1-2; D is perhaps TRBD1 (5 bases). The germline V and J ends were trimmed by 6 bases and 3 bases, with 14 bases remaining between them. Germline V CDR1 and CDR2: ENHRY, SYGVKD. The CDR3 is 14 residues long. The CDR3 DNA sequence: TGTGCCATCAGCGCGCAGGGCGACCACTATGGCTACACCTTC. Translated: CAISAQGDHYGYTF.

In this sample, this clonotype turned up many times. The J gene is TRBJ2-5, the V gene TRBV25-1; 8 bases match TRBD2. Germline trimming cut 2 bases from V and 1 base from J; bases unmatched to any gene: 3. The CDR3 contains 15 residues. Germline V lookup: CDR1 MGHDK, CDR2 SYGVNS. CDR3 amino acids: CASSEHRGGQETQYF. The CDR3 DNA reads TGTGCCAGCAGTGAACATCGGGGGGGCCAAGAGACCCAGTACTTC.

This clonotype was detected a few times. This chain links TRBV18 with TRBJ2-3; TRBD1 matches at 9 bases. The trim removed 0 bases at V and 2 bases at J, leaving 3 bases unmatched. Germline V gene sequence: CDR1 KGHSH, CDR2 LQKENI. This CDR3 comprises 16 residues. This CDR3 is CASSPPDRGDTDTQYF. The CDR3, as DNA: TGTGCCAGCTCACCACCGGACAGGGGTGACACAGATACGCAGTATTTT.

As for this clonotype: A junction end diverges from the germline sequence, so it may reflect a read error. The V gene is TRBV20-1, the J gene TRBJ1-1; maybe TRBD1 (6 bases). The V gene's germline CDR1 is DFQATT and CDR2 SNEGSKA (reference sequence). The CDR3 length is 14 residues. The CDR3 here is CSAKKGVGVTVAFF. In DNA, the CDR3 is TGCAGTGCTAAGAAGGGGGTTGGTGTCACTGTAGCTTTCTTT.

This clonotype was picked up many times. V is TRBV20-1 and J is TRBJ2-7; TRBD2 matches 13 bases. Losses at the gene ends were 5 bases for V and 2 bases for J; bases not matched to a gene: 3. Germline V gene lookup returns CDR1 DFQATT and CDR2 SNEGSKA (reference sequence). This CDR3 region has 14 residues. The CDR3 here is CSAFGTSGTYEQYF. In DNA, the CDR3 is TGCAGTGCTTTCGGGACTAGCGGGACCTACGAGCAGTACTTC.

At least ten counts were recorded for this clonotype. The gene calls are TRBV5-1 and TRBJ2-1; D ambiguous. Per the germline V gene, CDR1 is SGHRS and CDR2 is YFSETQ. V lost 4 bases, J lost 5 bases, and 13 bases lay in between. This CDR3 region has 14 residues. The CDR3 protein is CASSLSSWDNEQFF. CDR3 sequence (DNA): TGCGCCAGCAGCCTGTCGTCCTGGGACAATGAGCAGTTCTTC.

This clonotype was detected only a few times. The gene calls are TRBV18 and TRBJ2-5; TRBD1 is a possible D gene (6 bases). CDR3 length: 15 residues. The germline V and J ends were trimmed by 3 bases and 2 bases, with 13 bases remaining between them. Germline values: CDR1 KGHSH, CDR2 LQKENI. The CDR3 DNA sequence: TGTGCCAGCTCACCGGGGGCGGGCCTGCAAGAGACCCAGTACTTC. Amino acid sequence: CASSPGAGLQETQYF. The entire variable domain, with the rest obtained from reference TRBV18 and TRBJ2-5, is as follows: NAGVMQNPRHLVRRRGQEARLRCSPMKGHSHVYWYRQLPEEGLKFMVYLQKENIIDESGMPKERFSAEFPKEGPSILRIQQVVRGDSAAYFCASSPGAGLQETQYFGPGTRLLVL.

This clonotype was found many times. The chain couples TRBV6-2 or TRBV6-3 to TRBJ1-2, with 9 bases fitting TRBD1. The CDR3 sequence is 17 residues long. Germline lookup yields CDR1 MNHEY and CDR2 SVGEGT. After removal of 4 bases from V and 0 bases from J, the junction contained 9 bases not matched to a gene. The CDR3 spells CASSSWTGERTNYGYTF. DNA of the CDR3: TGTGCCAGCAGTTCCTGGACAGGGGAACGTACTAACTATGGCTACACCTTC.

This clonotype has a count of ten or more. The chain combines TRBV7-3 with TRBJ2-1, with 8 bases fitting TRBD2. The CDR3 spans 15 residues. V lost 2 bases and J lost 4; bases outside the gene matches: 4. Germline V CDR1 and CDR2: SGHTA, FQGTGA. As DNA, the CDR3 is TGTGCCAGCAGCTTAGCACTAGCGGAGTACAATGAGCAGTTCTTC. Encoded protein: CASSLALAEYNEQFF.

This clonotype was counted ten times or more. The rearrangement links TRBV4-2 to TRBJ2-3, with D unresolved. Germline CDR1 LGHNA, CDR2 YNFKEQ. V lost 0 bases to trimming and J lost 0 bases, with 7 bases between them. The CDR3 loop spans 15 amino acids. The CDR3 loop reads CASSQEGWSTDTQYF. DNA of the CDR3: TGTGCCAGCAGCCAAGAGGGGTGGAGCACAGATACGCAGTATTTT.

This clonotype was counted at least ten times. This chain uses TRBV12-3 or TRBV12-4 with TRBJ2-3, with 9 bases lining up with TRBD1. Germline trimming cut 6 bases from V and 4 bases from J; bases unmatched to any gene: 8. The CDR3 consists of 15 residues. This CDR3 reads CASSLQGARSDTQYF. Here the CDR3 DNA reads TGTGCCAGCAGCTTACAGGGGGCGCGCTCAGATACGCAGTATTTT.

This clonotype was seen ten or more times. The chain combines TRBV29-1 with TRBJ1-1; D might be TRBD1 (5 bases). Trimming pared 6 bases from V and 4 bases from J, leaving 18 bases between. Per germline, CDR1 SQVTM and CDR2 ANQGSEA. There are 14 residues in the CDR3. The CDR3 DNA reads TGCAGCGTCCCCGGGGGGGTTTTGACCACTGAAGCTTTCTTT. Amino acid sequence: CSVPGGVLTTEAFF.

This clonotype has a count of ten or more. This chain links TRBV6-1 with TRBJ2-5; 11 positions match TRBD2. The CDR3 totals 18 residues. With 3 bases clipped from V and 2 bases from J, the junction kept 11 bases outside the gene matches. Germline V CDR1 and CDR2: MNHNS, SASEGT. Written as DNA, the CDR3 is TGTGCCAGCAGTGAGGGAACTATGGGACTAGCGGTACAAGAGACCCAGTACTTC. Translated, it gives CASSEGTMGLAVQETQYF.

This clonotype occurred many times. The rearrangement uses TRBV12-3 or TRBV12-4 and TRBJ2-1; D gene ambiguous. There are 12 residues in the CDR3. V was clipped by 3 bases and J by 6 bases, with 6 bases between them. The CDR3 loop is CASSLMGNEQFF. The CDR3 bases are TGTGCCAGCAGTTTGATGGGCAATGAGCAGTTCTTC.

Only a few counts were recorded for this clonotype. CDR3 loop: CASSLEGQGFYEQYF. In nucleotides, the CDR3 is TGTGCCAGCAGCTTAGAGGGACAGGGATTCTACGAGCAGTACTTC. This chain links TRBV7-9 with TRBJ2-7, with TRBD1 matching 9 bases. Germline CDR1 reads SEHNR; CDR2 reads FQNEAQ (reference sequence). This CDR3 has 15 amino acids. The ends lost 1 base at V and 3 bases at J; junction bases unmatched: 4.

There are many counts of this clonotype. The CDR3 here is CAWEGGRTEAFF. The CDR3 DNA reads TGTGCCTGGGAGGGGGGTCGGACTGAAGCTTTCTTT. The chain recombines TRBV30 with TRBJ1-1; weak D call: TRBD1 (6 bases). The CDR3 runs 12 residues. Trimming took off 5 bases at V and 5 bases at J, with 12 bases between the two ends. Per the germline V gene, CDR1 is GTSNPN and CDR2 is SVGIG (reference sequence). Together with reference TRBV30 and TRBJ1-1, the CDR3 gives the full variable domain: SQTIHQWPATLVQPVGSPLSLECTVEGTSNPNLYWYRQAAGRGLQLLFYSVGIGQISSEVPQNLSASRPQDRQFILSSKKLLLSDSGFYLCAWEGGRTEAFFGQGTRLTVV.

This clonotype was counted a few times. The chain has TRBV2 and TRBJ2-7; D unclear. The CDR3 contains 10 residues. CDR1 is SNHLY, CDR2 FYNNEI, per germline. Trimming took 8 bases from V and 0 from J, leaving 2 bases between them. The CDR3 sequence is CASLSYEQYF. The DNA of the CDR3 is TGTGCCAGCCTCTCCTACGAGCAGTACTTC.